The sample holds many counts of the clone carrying this TCR beta chain. The antigen remains undetermined. A single record per CDR3 protein comes from TCRdb applying MiXCR to the 5' RACE reads. The sample includes roughly 17,000 distinct CDR3 sequences, approximately 2.5% of them seen just once. The record originates from a study of neurological immune-mediated disorders. This CDR3 comprises 12 residues. CDR1 is SQVTM and CDR2 is ANQGSEA in the germline V gene. V lost 1 base and J lost 2, with 5 bases in between. General observations from the study: Any association between clinical or MRI features and the multiple sclerosis repertoire cluster was absent.

The sample consisted of PBMCs. This receptor was taken from a woman between 18 and 29 years old with multiple sclerosis. J is TRBJ1-2 and V is TRBV29-1; D gene ambiguous. CDR3 DNA: TGCAGCGTTGAAGGGAACAACTATGGCTACACCTTC. Its translation is CSVEGNNYGYTF.